The 23 T cell receptor beta chains below were found in one sample sequenced in a study of regulatory and conventional T cells in RAG deficiency. The sorted conventional CD4+ T cells were CD25-low and CD127-high, with genomic DNA sequenced. Measured with immunoSEQ multiplex PCR; TCRdb has only the in-frame clones, and not every one. The sample includes 960 or so clones, over 80% of them seen just once. Sequencing was performed on CD4+ effector T cells sorted from blood. These receptors all stem from a human donor with RAG deficiency presenting as combined immunodeficiency.

This chain links TRBV7-6 with TRBJ1-2, with D hard to call. Germline V gene sequence: CDR1 SGHVS, CDR2 FNYEAQ. The CDR3 is 14 amino acids. Between the trimmed V and J ends, which lost 5 bases and 4 bases, there was a span of 14 bases. The DNA for the CDR3 is TGTGCCAGCAGCATCATCAGAAAGACCTATGGCTACACCTTC. Amino acids: CASSIIRKTYGYTF.

The chain is built from TRBV27 and TRBJ2-1, with a weak D call TRBD1 (5 bases). CDR3 size: 12 residues. The V end was cut by 2 bases, the J end by 9 bases, with 8 bases between. CDR1 is MNHEY, CDR2 SMNVEV, per germline (reference sequence). CDR3 residues: CASSLRGVEQFF. In DNA form, the CDR3 reads TGTGCCAGCAGTTTAAGGGGTGTTGAGCAGTTCTTC.

This rearrangement joins TRBV10-3 to TRBJ2-3, with D unclear. Trimming removed 7 bases at V and 0 bases at J, with 5 bases between. The germline CDR1 and CDR2 sequences are ENHRY and SYGVKD. This CDR3 contains 12 residues. The CDR3 here is CAIKNSTDTQYF. The CDR3 DNA sequence: TGTGCCATCAAGAACAGCACAGATACGCAGTATTTT.

V is TRBV18 and J is TRBJ2-7, with D unclear. The CDR3 has 12 amino acids. V was clipped by 0 bases and J by 3 bases, with 3 bases between them. Per the germline V gene, CDR1 is KGHSH and CDR2 is LQKENI. CDR3 sequence (DNA): TGTGCCAGCTCACCACCGAACTACGAGCAGTACTTC. As protein: CASSPPNYEQYF. Variable domain in full (rest from reference TRBV18 and TRBJ2-7): NAGVMQNPRHLVRRRGQEARLRCSPMKGHSHVYWYRQLPEEGLKFMVYLQKENIIDESGMPKERFSAEFPKEGPSILRIQQVVRGDSAAYFCASSPPNYEQYFGPGTRLTVT.

This sequence joins TRBV5-1 and TRBJ2-3, with D unresolved. This CDR3 has 11 amino acids. V lost 0 bases and J lost 6, with 2 bases in between. CDR1 and CDR2 (germline): SGHRS, YFSETQ. In DNA form, the CDR3 reads TGCGCCAGCAGCTTGGAGGATACGCAGTATTTT. Residues: CASSLEDTQYF.

This clone was picked up a small number of times. The CDR3 DNA is TGTGCCAGTAGTACCGCCCTCCCTTACGAGCAGTACTTC. As protein: CASSTALPYEQYF. The chain carries TRBV19 and TRBJ2-7; D gene unclear. This CDR3 region has 13 residues. CDR1 is LNHDA and CDR2 is SQIVND in the germline V gene (reference sequence). V lost 4 bases, J lost 4 bases, and 11 bases lay in between.

The count of this clone is one. The chain recombines TRBV10-3 with TRBJ2-1; D not resolved. Trimming shortened V by 7 bases and J by 6 bases, and 10 bases separated the two germline ends. The CDR3 runs 12 residues. Germline CDR1 and CDR2: ENHRY and SYGVKD. This CDR3 is CAIMAPINEQFF. DNA for the CDR3: TGTGCCATCATGGCCCCTATCAATGAGCAGTTCTTC.

CDR3 sequence reads: CASSLSTDTQYF. The CDR3 coding sequence is TGCGCCAGCAGCCTCAGCACAGATACGCAGTATTTT. This chain connects TRBV10-1 to TRBJ2-3; unclear D gene. With 6 bases removed from V and 0 bases from J, the gap between germline ends came to 4 bases. CDR3 size: 12 residues. Looked up from germline, CDR1 is WNHNN and CDR2 is SYGVQD (reference sequence).

This clone was detected once. The rearrangement links TRBV5-1 to TRBJ2-5; no firm D call. This CDR3 contains 11 residues. With 0 bases removed from V and 5 bases from J, the gap between germline ends came to 2 bases. Germline CDR1 is SGHRS and CDR2 is YFSETQ. CDR3 protein: CASSLAETQYF. The DNA of the CDR3 is TGCGCCAGCAGCTTGGCCGAGACCCAGTACTTC.

In its sample, this clone was seen once. This sequence joins TRBV28 and TRBJ1-1; D is unclear. Trimming left V 0 bases short and J 5 bases short, with 1 base between. Germline CDR1 is MDHEN and CDR2 is SYDVKM. This CDR3 has 11 amino acids. CDR3 sequence: CASSLWTEAFF. CDR3 nucleotide sequence: TGTGCCAGCAGTTTATGGACTGAAGCTTTCTTT.

The chain carries TRBV28 and TRBJ2-3; no firm D call. This CDR3 comprises 12 residues. V lost 3 bases, J lost 0 bases, and 1 base lay in between. The germline CDR1 and CDR2 sequences are MDHEN and SYDVKM. The CDR3 region has the DNA TGTGCCAGCAGTTTGAGCACAGATACGCAGTATTTT. It encodes CASSLSTDTQYF.

The J gene is TRBJ2-3, the V gene TRBV7-3, with unresolved D. Per germline, CDR1 SGHTA and CDR2 FQGTGA. The germline V and J ends were trimmed by 5 bases and 2 bases, with 8 bases remaining between them. The CDR3 extends over 13 amino acids. DNA of the CDR3: TGTGCCAGCAGCCCACTCCTCACAGATACGCAGTATTTT. Residues: CASSPLLTDTQYF.

The chain employs TRBV14 and TRBJ2-7; no clear D. This CDR3 spans 11 amino acids. The germline V gene has CDR1 SGHDN and CDR2 FVKESK. V was pared by 5 bases and J by 3 bases, with 5 bases between. In DNA, the CDR3 is TGTGCCAGCAGCTTCCACTACGAGCAGTACTTC. Its translation: CASSFHYEQYF. Full variable domain (outside the CDR3, taken from reference TRBV14 and TRBJ2-7): EAGVTQFPSHSVIEKGQTVTLRCDPISGHDNLYWYRRVMGKEIKFLLHFVKESKQDESGMPNNRFLAERTGGTYSTLKVQPAELEDSGVYFCASSFHYEQYFGPGTRLTVT.

The chain employs TRBV12-5 and TRBJ2-3; D call uncertain. V dropped 3 bases and J dropped 4 bases, with 11 bases sitting between them. This CDR3 has 14 amino acids. Germline lookup yields CDR1 LGHNT and CDR2 FRNRAP. The DNA of the CDR3 is TGTGCTAGTGGTTTTATCTTTGTTGCAGATACGCAGTATTTT. It specifies CASGFIFVADTQYF.

CDR3 residues: CASSQGTPSQPQHF. The CDR3 DNA is TGTGCCAGCAGTCAGGGGACGCCAAGTCAGCCCCAGCATTTT. The V gene is TRBV28, the J gene TRBJ1-5, with D possibly being TRBD1 (6 bases). Trimming removed 5 bases at V and 6 bases at J, with 14 bases between. The CDR3 loop spans 14 amino acids. From germline, CDR1 is MDHEN and CDR2 SYDVKM.

The V call is TRBV6-6, the J call TRBJ2-3; D uncertain. This CDR3 contains 11 residues. The germline V gene encodes CDR1 MNHNY and CDR2 SVGAGI (reference sequence). Deletions cut 7 bases from V and 2 bases from J, with 4 bases between. The CDR3, as DNA: TGTGCCAGCACATTCACAGATACGCAGTATTTT. Protein sequence: CASTFTDTQYF.

The genes are TRBV7-9 and TRBJ2-3; D uncertain. The V gene lost 1 base and the J gene lost 4 bases, with 3 bases spanning the gap. This CDR3 has 12 residues. Germline CDR1 and CDR2: SEHNR and FQNEAQ (reference sequence). This CDR3 reads CASSLVADTQYF. In DNA form, the CDR3 reads TGTGCCAGCAGCTTAGTGGCAGATACGCAGTATTTT.

The rearrangement uses TRBV5-5 and TRBJ2-7; D not certain. Trimming took off 4 bases at V and 1 base at J, with 6 bases between the two ends. The germline CDR1 and CDR2 sequences are SGHKS and YYEKEE (reference sequence). The length of the CDR3 is 12 residues. CDR3 DNA sequence: TGTGCCAGCAGCCCCCGGTCCTACGAGCAGTACTTC. Its protein is CASSPRSYEQYF.

The J gene is TRBJ1-5, the V gene TRBV5-1, with D unresolved. Germline V gives CDR1 SGHRS, CDR2 YFSETQ. CDR3 length: 13 amino acids. V was shortened by 1 base and J by 2 bases, with 4 bases between the two germline ends. For the CDR3, the DNA is TGCGCCAGCAGCTTGTTTGGCAATCAGCCCCAGCATTTT. Protein product: CASSLFGNQPQHF.

The V gene is TRBV5-1, the J gene TRBJ2-3; D remains ambiguous. V lost 6 bases, J lost 0 bases, and 11 bases lay in between. This CDR3 comprises 14 residues. Germline-derived CDR1 and CDR2 are SGHRS and YFSETQ. CDR3 in amino acids: CASTPTFSTDTQYF. CDR3 in DNA: TGCGCCAGCACCCCGACCTTTAGCACAGATACGCAGTATTTT.

This chain joins TRBV27 and TRBJ1-1; D is unclear. V shed 3 bases and J shed 11 bases, with 13 bases lying between them. The CDR3 is 12 amino acids. Germline-derived CDR1 and CDR2 are MNHEY and SMNVEV (reference sequence). The CDR3 region is CASSFSGSTAFF. As DNA, the CDR3 is TGTGCCAGCAGTTTTTCGGGAAGTACGGCTTTCTTT.

This clone occurred a few times. The chain combines TRBV28 with TRBJ1-2; D uncertain. CDR1 and CDR2 from the germline V gene are MDHEN and SYDVKM. Trimming left V 3 bases short and J 4 bases short, with 3 bases between. This CDR3 has 11 amino acids. CDR3 region: CASSLAYGYTF. CDR3 DNA: TGTGCCAGCAGTTTGGCCTATGGCTACACCTTC.

The gene calls are TRBV6-5 and TRBJ1-5; D is undetermined. Looked up from germline, CDR1 is MNHEY and CDR2 is SVGAGI. This CDR3 has 13 residues. Trimming took 1 base from V and 9 from J, leaving 10 bases between them. For the CDR3, the DNA is TGTGCCAGCAGTTACTTCCACACCGGGCCCCAGCATTTT. This encodes CASSYFHTGPQHF.